These T cell receptor beta chains were read from a single sample in a study of blood T cell repertoires in COVID-19. Using immunoSEQ multiplex PCR, the repertoire was profiled, and TCRdb retains in-frame clones only, with some absent. The table has a few hundred thousand clones, about 82% seen once. Material for sequencing was peripheral blood. These receptors all stem from a woman in her 50s with acute or convalescent COVID-19. The CDR3 runs from the conserved cysteine through the conserved F or W. The order of the fields is J gene, D gene, V gene, CDR3 DNA, CDR3 protein. A D gene is named only where the DNA matches it firmly.

TRBJ2-5	TRBD2	TRBV6-2/TRBV6-3	TGTGCCAGCAGTTACTCCCACCGGGCGGGAGCGGAGGAGACCCAGTACTTC	CASSYSHRAGAEETQYF
TRBJ2-7	TRBD2	TRBV5-1	TGCGCCAGCAGCTTGGACGGGACTAGCAGCTACGAGCAGTACTTC	CASSLDGTSSYEQYF
TRBJ1-2	TRBD1	TRBV28	TGTGCCAGCAGTACAGGGGGCGTAAAACTGGGAGGCTATGGCTACACCTTC	CASSTGGVKLGGYGYTF
TRBJ2-1	.	TRBV2	TGTGCCAGCAGTTCGCAGGGGAATGAGCAGTTCTTC	CASSSQGNEQFF
TRBJ2-3	.	TRBV11-2	TGTGCCAGCAGCTTAGTTGGGGGAGGAGTTACAGATACGCAGTATTTT	CASSLVGGGVTDTQYF
TRBJ2-7	TRBD2	TRBV6-5	TGTGCCAGCAGTTCGCTCCTAGCGGGAGGATCCTACGAGCAGTACTTC	CASSSLLAGGSYEQYF
TRBJ1-6	.	TRBV5-1	TGCGCCAGCAGACCGAGGGCCTCCTATAATTCACCCCTCCACTTT	CASRPRASYNSPLHF
TRBJ1-1	.	TRBV20-1	TGCAGTGCTAGTGAGACAGTGAACACTGAAGCTTTCTTT	CSASETVNTEAFF
TRBJ1-5	TRBD1	TRBV7-2	TGTGCCAGCAGCTCAGACAGGGACAATCAGCCCCAGCATTTT	CASSSDRDNQPQHF
TRBJ2-7	.	TRBV28	TGTGCCAGCAAGAGGGGGAGGGCCTACGAGCAGTACTTC	CASKRGRAYEQYF
TRBJ1-3	TRBD1	TRBV19	TGTGCCAGTAGTAACCACCCCCTGGACAGGGTGGTAAACACCATATATTTT	CASSNHPLDRVVNTIYF
TRBJ2-7	.	TRBV29-1	TGCAGCGTTGAAACACAGAACTCCTACGAGCAGTACTTC	CSVETQNSYEQYF